The sequence of this T cell receptor beta chain was determined in a study of tumor and adjacent non-tumor tissue in lung cancer (dated by TCRdb to 2017 to 2018). Turning to the overall study: Of the cohort, eleven to twelve patients had adenocarcinoma, 2 had squamous cell carcinoma and 1 had small cell lung cancer. Among the roughly 15 patients, ages ranged from roughly 31 to 85 years, roughly ten were men and 5 were women, and disease was TNM stage I to III. A total of 95 million to 150 million productive TCRbeta reads were generated by sequencing, corresponding to an average of approximately 4 million reads per sample. Using bulk TCRbeta repertoires from roughly 14 lung cancer patients, the study set lung tumor tissue side by side with matched distant non-tumor lung tissue. For each patient, one tumor sample and one normal lung sample were taken, giving some 33 paired specimens that underwent TCRbeta CDR3 sequencing. Broad study findings and their caveats: Peripheral blood was not sequenced, so blood TCRbeta repertoires in these lung cancer patients were not examined. Only approximately 14 patients were included in the cohort, and the need for larger samples and more detailed clinical data was noted by the authors. The top 100 clones accounted for a significantly larger cumulative portion of the repertoire in normal lung than in tumor tissue. Significantly higher TCR diversity (inverse Simpson) was observed in tumor tissue than in normal lung tissue (roughly 390 vs 170, P = 0.0075, Mann-Whitney U test). TCR diversity was significantly higher in younger patients, and higher tumor TCR diversity was associated with shorter overall and disease-free survival. The sequencing platform is not named in the methods, and unique molecular identifiers are not mentioned.

From a lookup of the germline V gene, CDR1 and CDR2 are SNHLY and FYNNEI. The CDR3 holds 14 amino acids from the cysteine to the phenylalanine. The CDR3 DNA has 42 bases and is translated from base 1. The junction shows trimming of 8 bases on V and 1 base on J, plus 11 bases between the germline ends. This clonotype was counted ten times or more. Its antigen is not yet known. Base qualities are missing; no much larger clone stands one base away. RNA was isolated from bulk, unsorted tissue, and RNA quality was assessed with a NanoDrop ND-1000 and an Agilent 2100. Donors were newly diagnosed lung cancer patients admitted for thoracic surgery in China between August and November 2014, without prior chemotherapy. Anyone who had undergone radiotherapy or chemotherapy before, or who had another cancer at the same time, was left out of the study. Surgical tissue pieces of about 1-2.1 cm3 were preserved in RNAlater solution and stored at -80 °C until use.

Library creation used multiplex PCR. The sample was run on an Illumina HiSeq 2500. TCRbeta libraries were constructed through three rounds of nested PCR with primers (Table S4) according to protocols adapted from ARM-PCR. PCR products of 200-500 bp were gel-excised and purified with the QIAquick gel extraction kit before sequencing. In the paper's pipeline: Trimmomatic was used to clean the reads, FLASH was used to merge the reads into complete CDR3 sequences, and MiTCR was used to assign the reads to V(D)J germline segments. Clonal diversity was computed as the inverse Simpson's index with VDJtools. Productive reads were defined as in-frame sequences without a premature stop codon. The public reads were reanalyzed by TCRdb: fastp trimming at Q25, MiXCR alignment, in-frame beta chains only. Entries are consolidated by CDR3 protein sequence, retaining the most common genes and DNA. The V and J calls come from TCRdb's annotation, not from the publication. In this sample the table shows roughly 81,000 distinct CDR3 sequences, approximately 68% of which occur a single time. 10% to 15% of the sample comes from the top ten.

Sequenced sample: lung tumor tissue. The rearranged segments are TRBV2 and TRBJ2-2; TRBD1 is perhaps the D gene, given 5 matching bases. This receptor was identified in a woman in her 70s with non-small cell lung cancer. The CDR3 region: CASAWTQNTGELFF. At the DNA level, the sequence is TGTGCCAGCGCCTGGACACAGAACACCGGGGAGCTGTTTTTT.